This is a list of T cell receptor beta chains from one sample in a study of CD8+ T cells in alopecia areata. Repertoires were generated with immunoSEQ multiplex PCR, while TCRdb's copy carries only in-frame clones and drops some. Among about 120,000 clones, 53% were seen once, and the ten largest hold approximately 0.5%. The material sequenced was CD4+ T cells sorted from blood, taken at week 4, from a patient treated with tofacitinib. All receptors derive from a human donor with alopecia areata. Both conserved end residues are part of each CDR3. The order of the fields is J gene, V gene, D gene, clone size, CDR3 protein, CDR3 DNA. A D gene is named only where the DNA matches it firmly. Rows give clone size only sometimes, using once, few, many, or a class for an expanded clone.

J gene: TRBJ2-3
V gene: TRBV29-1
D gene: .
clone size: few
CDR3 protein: CSIEDGLFQDTQYF
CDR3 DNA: TGCAGCATTGAGGACGGCCTCTTCCAAGATACGCAGTATTTT

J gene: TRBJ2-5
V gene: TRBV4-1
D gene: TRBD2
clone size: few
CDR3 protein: CASSDSGGVQETQYF
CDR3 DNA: TGCGCCAGCAGCGATAGCGGGGGTGTACAAGAGACCCAGTACTTC

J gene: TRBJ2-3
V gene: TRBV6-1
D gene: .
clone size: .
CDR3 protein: CASSDVGYGTDTQYF
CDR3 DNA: TGTGCCAGCAGTGACGTGGGCTACGGCACAGATACGCAGTATTTT

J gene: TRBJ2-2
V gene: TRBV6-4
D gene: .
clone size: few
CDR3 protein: CASSEEGYTGELFF
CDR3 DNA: TGTGCCAGCAGTGAAGAGGGGTACACCGGGGAGCTGTTTTTT

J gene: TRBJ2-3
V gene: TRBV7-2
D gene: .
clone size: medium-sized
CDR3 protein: CASSFYGDTQYF
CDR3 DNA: TGTGCCAGCAGCTTTTACGGTGATACGCAGTATTTT

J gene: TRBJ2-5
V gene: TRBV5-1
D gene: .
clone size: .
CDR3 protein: CASSSGTRETQYF
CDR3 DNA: TGCGCCAGCAGCTCCGGGACGAGGGAGACCCAGTACTTC

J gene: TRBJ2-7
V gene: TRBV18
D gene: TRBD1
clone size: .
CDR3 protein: CASSGDSKVHEQYF
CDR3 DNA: TGTGCCAGCTCGGGGGACAGCAAAGTACACGAGCAGTACTTC

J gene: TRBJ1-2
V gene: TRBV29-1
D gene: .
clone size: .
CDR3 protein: CSAVSRESRGYTF
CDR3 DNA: TGCAGCGCTGTGTCGAGGGAGAGCCGGGGCTACACCTTC

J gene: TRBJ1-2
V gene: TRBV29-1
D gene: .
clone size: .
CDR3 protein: CSVERGSYGYTF
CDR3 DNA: TGCAGCGTTGAGAGAGGGTCCTATGGCTACACCTTC

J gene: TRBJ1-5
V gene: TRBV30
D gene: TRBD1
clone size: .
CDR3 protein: CAWGGQTNQPQHF
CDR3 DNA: TGTGCCTGGGGGGGACAGACCAATCAGCCCCAGCATTTT

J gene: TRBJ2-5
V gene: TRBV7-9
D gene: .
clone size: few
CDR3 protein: CASSSTQGRETQYF
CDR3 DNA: TGTGCCAGCAGCTCTACACAGGGTCGGGAGACCCAGTACTTC

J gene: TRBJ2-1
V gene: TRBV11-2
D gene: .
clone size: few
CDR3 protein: CASSYWGTVQQFF
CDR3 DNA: TGTGCCAGCAGCTATTGGGGGACTGTCCAGCAGTTCTTC

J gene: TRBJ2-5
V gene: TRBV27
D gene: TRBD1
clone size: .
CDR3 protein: CASSLRWQGATQYF
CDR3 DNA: TGTGCCAGCAGTTTAAGATGGCAGGGGGCGACTCAGTACTTC

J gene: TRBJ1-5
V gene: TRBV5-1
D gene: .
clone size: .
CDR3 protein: CASSLAAGGTQPQHF
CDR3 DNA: TGCGCCAGCAGCTTGGCCGCCGGAGGGACTCAGCCCCAGCATTTT

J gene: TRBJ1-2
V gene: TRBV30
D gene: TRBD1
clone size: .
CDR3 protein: CAWSPGQGNYGYTF
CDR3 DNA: TGTGCCTGGAGTCCGGGACAGGGGAACTATGGCTACACCTTC

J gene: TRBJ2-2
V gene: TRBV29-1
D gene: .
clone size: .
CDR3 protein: CSVGAGELFF
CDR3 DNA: TGCAGCGTTGGGGCCGGGGAGCTGTTTTTT

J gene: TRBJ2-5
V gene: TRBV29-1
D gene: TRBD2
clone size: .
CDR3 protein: CSVGGTGTRQETQYF
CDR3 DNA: TGCAGCGTTGGGGGAACCGGGACTAGGCAAGAGACCCAGTACTTC

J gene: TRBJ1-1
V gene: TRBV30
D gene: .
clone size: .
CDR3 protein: CAWNRAPEAFF
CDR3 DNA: TGTGCCTGGAATAGGGCCCCTGAAGCTTTCTTT

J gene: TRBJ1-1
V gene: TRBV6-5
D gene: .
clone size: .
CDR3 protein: CASTSGSGNTEAFF
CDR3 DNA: TGTGCCAGCACGTCAGGGAGCGGTAACACTGAAGCTTTCTTT

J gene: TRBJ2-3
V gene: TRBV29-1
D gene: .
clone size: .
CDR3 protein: CSVVGSSTDTQYF
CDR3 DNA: TGCAGCGTTGTGGGATCCTCCACAGATACGCAGTATTTT

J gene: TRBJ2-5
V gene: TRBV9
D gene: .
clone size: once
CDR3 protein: CASSVQQGRGRETQYF
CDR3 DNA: TGTGCCAGCAGCGTCCAACAGGGCCGGGGGCGAGAGACCCAGTACTTC

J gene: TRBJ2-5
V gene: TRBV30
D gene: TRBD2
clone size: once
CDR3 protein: CALERERETQYF
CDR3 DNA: TGTGCCTTAGAGCGGGAGAGGGAGACCCAGTACTTC

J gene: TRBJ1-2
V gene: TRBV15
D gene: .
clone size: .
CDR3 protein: CATSRDDSGSYGYTF
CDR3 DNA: TGTGCCACCAGCAGAGATGATTCAGGGTCCTATGGCTACACCTTC

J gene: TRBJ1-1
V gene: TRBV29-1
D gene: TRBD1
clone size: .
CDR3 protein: CSGERQGNTEAFF
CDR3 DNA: TGCAGCGGAGAGAGACAGGGGAACACTGAAGCTTTCTTT

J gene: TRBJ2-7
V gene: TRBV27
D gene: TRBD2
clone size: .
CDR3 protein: CASTRFGTSAYEQYF
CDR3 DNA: TGTGCCAGCACACGGTTTGGGACTAGCGCGTACGAGCAGTACTTC

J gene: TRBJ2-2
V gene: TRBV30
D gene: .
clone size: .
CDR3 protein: CAWSESTSRTGELFF
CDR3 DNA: TGTGCCTGGAGTGAATCCACGTCGAGAACCGGGGAGCTGTTTTTT

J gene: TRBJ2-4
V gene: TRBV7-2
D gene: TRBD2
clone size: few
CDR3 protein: CASSLQAGTTKNIQYF
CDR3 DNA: TGTGCCAGCAGCTTACAGGCTGGGACTACCAAAAACATTCAGTACTTC

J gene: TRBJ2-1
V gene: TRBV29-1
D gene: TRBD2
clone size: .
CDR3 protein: CSVRTSGSHEQFF
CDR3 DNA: TGCAGCGTCAGGACTAGCGGGAGCCATGAGCAGTTCTTC

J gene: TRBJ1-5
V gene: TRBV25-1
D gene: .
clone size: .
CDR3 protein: CASSRAGDQPQHF
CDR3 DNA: TGTGCCAGCAGTCGGGCAGGGGATCAGCCCCAGCATTTT

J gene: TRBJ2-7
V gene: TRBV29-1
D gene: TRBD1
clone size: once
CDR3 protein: CSVEVGTGGKQYF
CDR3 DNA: TGCAGCGTTGAAGTTGGGACAGGGGGGAAGCAGTACTTC

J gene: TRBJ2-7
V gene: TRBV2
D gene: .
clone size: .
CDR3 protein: CASTIGTYYEQYF
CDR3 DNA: TGTGCCAGCACTATCGGGACATACTACGAGCAGTACTTC